This TCR beta chain was recovered during a study of breast tumors, draining lymph nodes, adjacent tissues. Study-wide results and limits: Tumor T cell lymph node origin was a supported hypothesis, not proven. Tumor TCR diversity was below lymph nodes but above nontumor tissue.

As concerns this clonotype: Its antigen is not identified. Germline and junction disagree at one end, which may indicate a read error.

Germline-derived CDR1 and CDR2 are DFQATT and SNEGSKA (reference sequence). This CDR3 spans 16 amino acids. TCRdb recomputed calls from the multiplex PCR reads with MiXCR, one row per CDR3 protein. The sample has under 110,000 distinct CDR3 sequences, approximately 28% seen once. Breast cancer patients provided tissue from their axillary draining lymph nodes. The sample taken for sequencing was axillary lymph node tissue. The V gene is TRBV20-1, the J gene TRBJ1-5; possibly TRBD1 for D (6 bases). The sequence was obtained from a female donor with breast cancer. Some clones in this sample may be carry-over from other donors' samples. CDR3 bases: TGCGGTGCTAGAGATCGGTTGACAGGAGCCGATCAGCCCCAGCATTTT. This sequence encodes CGARDRLTGADQPQHF.